A selection of T cell receptor beta chains follows, all from one sample in a study of healthy donors' naive CD4 and CD8 T cells. TCRdb re-called the reads with MiXCR, one entry per CDR3 protein. The table has around 180,000 distinct CDR3 sequences, 65% to 75% seen once; the top ten hold roughly 2.4%. The sample taken for sequencing was naive CD4+ and CD8+ T cells sorted from blood, pooled from several donors. Source of these receptors: a pool of human donors in good health; the sample pools cells from several healthy donors. Both conserved end residues are part of each CDR3. D genes are given only for firm matches. Clone size is given for some rows only: seen once, a few or many times, or a class if the clone is expanded.

CDR3nt,CDR3aa,v_gene,j_gene,abundance,d_gene
TGCAGCGTTGACGGACAGGGCAATGAGCAGTTCTTC,CSVDGQGNEQFF,TRBV29-1,TRBJ2-1,.,TRBD1
TGCAGCGTTCAGACAGGCAACACCGGGGAGCTGTTTTTT,CSVQTGNTGELFF,TRBV29-1,TRBJ2-2,.,.
TGTGCCAGCAGCTTAGAAGGCCCTAGGAATGAGCAGTTCTTC,CASSLEGPRNEQFF,TRBV11-1,TRBJ2-1,.,.
TGTGCCACCAGTGCAGGGACAGGAGTCAGCACTGAAGCTTTCTTT,CATSAGTGVSTEAFF,TRBV24-1,TRBJ1-1,.,TRBD1
TGCAGCGGGAACAGGGGGACCGGGGAGCTGTTTTTT,CSGNRGTGELFF,TRBV29-1,TRBJ2-2,.,TRBD1
TGCAGCGTTGGAGCTGGACAGGGGGACACTGAAGCTTTCTTT,CSVGAGQGDTEAFF,TRBV29-1,TRBJ1-1,.,TRBD1
TGTGCCACCAGTTACTCCCCCCTAGCGGAGGTCTACAATGAGCAGCTCTTC,CATSYSPLAEVYNEQLF,TRBV6-5,TRBJ2-1,.,TRBD2
TGCAGCGTTTTCTCATACGGCGGGGTACAAACTAGCACCGGGGAGCTGTTTTTT,CSVFSYGGVQTSTGELFF,TRBV29-1,TRBJ2-2,.,.
TGTGCCAGCCGGGGAGGGGCTGGGGCCAACGTCCTGACTTTC,CASRGGAGANVLTF,TRBV6-5,TRBJ2-6,few,TRBD2
TGTGCCAGCAGCTCGATCCCCGGGTCAACCTACGAGCAGTACTTC,CASSSIPGSTYEQYF,TRBV5-5,TRBJ2-7,.,.
TGCAGCGTTCCACATAAAGAGACCCAGTACTTC,CSVPHKETQYF,TRBV29-1,TRBJ2-5,few,.
TGTGCCAGCAGTTTAGATCTGGGAGCTAACTATGGCTACACCTTC,CASSLDLGANYGYTF,TRBV12-3/TRBV12-4,TRBJ1-2,few,.
TGTGCCAGCAGCTACTCGTGGACCGGGGTAGTTGAAGCTTTCTTT,CASSYSWTGVVEAFF,TRBV6-5,TRBJ1-1,.,.
TGCAAGGCGGACAGGGGGAACAATGAGCAGTTCTTC,CKADRGNNEQFF,TRBV29-1,TRBJ2-1,few,TRBD1
TGTGCCAGCAGCCAAGATTACAGCGCTAACTATGGCTACACCTTC,CASSQDYSANYGYTF,TRBV4-2,TRBJ1-2,once,.
TGTGCCAGCAGCCCAAGACCGGGAAACTATGGCTACACCTTC,CASSPRPGNYGYTF,TRBV7-3,TRBJ1-2,once,.
TGTGCCAGCAGCCCGATGGGGTATGGCTACACCTTC,CASSPMGYGYTF,TRBV10-3,TRBJ1-2,.,.
TGTGCCAGCAGCTTGGTACTAGCGGGAACGAATGAGCAGTTCTTC,CASSLVLAGTNEQFF,TRBV5-4,TRBJ2-1,few,TRBD2
TGTGCCAGCAGTTTAAAGGTGGAGGACAGAAATCAGCCCCAGCATTTT,CASSLKVEDRNQPQHF,TRBV27,TRBJ1-5,.,.
TGTGCCAGCGGACAGGGGGTGTCGTACGGGCAGTACTTC,CASGQGVSYGQYF,TRBV10-3,TRBJ2-7,.,TRBD1
TGTGCCACTGAGGCGAGCTACAATGAGCAGTTCTTC,CATEASYNEQFF,TRBV19,TRBJ2-1,few,.
TGCGCCAGCAGCTTGGCTGATGGTGATGAGCAGTTCTTC,CASSLADGDEQFF,TRBV5-1,TRBJ2-1,.,.
TGCAGCGTGGCCGGGATACGCCTCAAGTGGGACAATGAGCAGTTCTTC,CSVAGIRLKWDNEQFF,TRBV29-1,TRBJ2-1,.,.
TGTGCCAGCAGTTTATATAACAGGGGCACAGATACGCAGTATTTT,CASSLYNRGTDTQYF,TRBV28,TRBJ2-3,.,.
TGCGCCAGCGAACAGGGACTAGCGGGGGGAAGCTCCTATAATGAGCAGTTCTTC,CASEQGLAGGSSYNEQFF,TRBV4-1,TRBJ2-1,.,TRBD2
TGTGCCTGGAGTGTTTTTGGACAGGGTGGCACTGAAGCTTTCTTT,CAWSVFGQGGTEAFF,TRBV30,TRBJ1-1,.,TRBD1
TGTGCCGTAAACAGGGGATACGAGCAGTACTTC,CAVNRGYEQYF,TRBV10-3,TRBJ2-7,once,TRBD1